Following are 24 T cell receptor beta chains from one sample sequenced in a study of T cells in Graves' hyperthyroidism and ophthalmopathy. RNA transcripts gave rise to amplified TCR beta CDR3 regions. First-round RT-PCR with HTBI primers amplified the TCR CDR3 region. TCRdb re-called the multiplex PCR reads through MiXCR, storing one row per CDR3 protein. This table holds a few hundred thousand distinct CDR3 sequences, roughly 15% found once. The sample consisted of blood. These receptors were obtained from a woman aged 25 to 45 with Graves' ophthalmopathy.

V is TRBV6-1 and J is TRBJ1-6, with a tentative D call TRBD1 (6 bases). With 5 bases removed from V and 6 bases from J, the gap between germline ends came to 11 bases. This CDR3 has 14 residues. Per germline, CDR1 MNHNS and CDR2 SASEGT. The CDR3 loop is CASSSRQVNSPLHF. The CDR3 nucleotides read TGTGCCAGCAGTTCCCGACAGGTTAATTCACCCCTCCACTTT.

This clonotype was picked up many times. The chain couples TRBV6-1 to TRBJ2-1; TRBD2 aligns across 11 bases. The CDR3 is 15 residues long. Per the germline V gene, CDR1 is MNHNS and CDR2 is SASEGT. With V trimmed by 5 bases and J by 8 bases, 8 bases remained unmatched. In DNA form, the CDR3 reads TGTGCCAGCAGTCCCCAGACTAGCGGGGTTCATGAGCAGTTCTTC. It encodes CASSPQTSGVHEQFF.

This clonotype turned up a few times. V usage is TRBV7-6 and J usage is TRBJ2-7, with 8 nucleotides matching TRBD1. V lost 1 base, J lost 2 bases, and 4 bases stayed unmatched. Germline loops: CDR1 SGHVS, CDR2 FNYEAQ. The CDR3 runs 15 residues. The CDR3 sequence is CASSLEGTGAYEQYF. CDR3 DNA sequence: TGTGCCAGCAGCTTAGAAGGGACAGGTGCCTACGAGCAGTACTTC.

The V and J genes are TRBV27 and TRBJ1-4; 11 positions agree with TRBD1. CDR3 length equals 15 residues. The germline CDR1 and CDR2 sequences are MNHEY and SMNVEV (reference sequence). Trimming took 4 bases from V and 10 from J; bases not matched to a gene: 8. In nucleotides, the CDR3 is TGTGCCAGCAGTTCACCGGGACAGGGGGGTGCAAAACTGTTTTTT. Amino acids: CASSSPGQGGAKLFF.

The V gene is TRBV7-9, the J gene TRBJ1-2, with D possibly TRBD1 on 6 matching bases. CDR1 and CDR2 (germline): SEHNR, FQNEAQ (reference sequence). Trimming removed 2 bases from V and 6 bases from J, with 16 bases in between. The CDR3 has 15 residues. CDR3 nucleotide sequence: TGTGCCAGCAGCTTATACAGGGATCCAGCGGATGGCTACACCTTC. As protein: CASSLYRDPADGYTF. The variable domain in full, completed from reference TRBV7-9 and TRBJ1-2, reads DTGVSQNPRHKITKRGQNVTFRCDPISEHNRLYWYRQTLGQGPEFLTYFQNEAQLEKSRLLSDRFSAERPKGSFSTLEIQRTEQGDSAMYLCASSLYRDPADGYTFGSGTRLTVV.

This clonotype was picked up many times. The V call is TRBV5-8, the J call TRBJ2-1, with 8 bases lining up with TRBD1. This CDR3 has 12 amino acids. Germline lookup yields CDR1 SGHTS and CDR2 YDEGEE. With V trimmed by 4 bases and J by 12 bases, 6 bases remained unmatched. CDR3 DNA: TGTGCCAGCAGCATAGGACAGGGCCGGCAGTTCTTC. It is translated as CASSIGQGRQFF.

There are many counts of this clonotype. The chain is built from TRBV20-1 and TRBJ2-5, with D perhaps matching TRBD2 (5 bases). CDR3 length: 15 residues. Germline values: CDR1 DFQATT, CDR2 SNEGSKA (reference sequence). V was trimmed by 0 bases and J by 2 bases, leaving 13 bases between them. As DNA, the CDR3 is TGCAGTGCTAGAGATACGGGGAGAACACAAGAGACCCAGTACTTC. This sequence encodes CSARDTGRTQETQYF.

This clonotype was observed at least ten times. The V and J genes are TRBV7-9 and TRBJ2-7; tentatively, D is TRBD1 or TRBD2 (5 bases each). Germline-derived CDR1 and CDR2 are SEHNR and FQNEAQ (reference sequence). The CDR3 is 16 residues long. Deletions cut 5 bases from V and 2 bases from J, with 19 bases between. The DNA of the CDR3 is TGTGCCAGCAGCGCTCGCCTCGGGACCCAGGCCTACGAGCAGTACTTC. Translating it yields CASSARLGTQAYEQYF.

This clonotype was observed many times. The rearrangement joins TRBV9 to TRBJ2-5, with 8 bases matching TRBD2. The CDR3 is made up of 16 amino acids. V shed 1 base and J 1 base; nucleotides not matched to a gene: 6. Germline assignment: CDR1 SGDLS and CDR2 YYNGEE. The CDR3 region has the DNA TGTGCCAGCAGCGTACGGGCGGGGGGACTCCAAGAGACCCAGTACTTC. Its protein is CASSVRAGGLQETQYF.

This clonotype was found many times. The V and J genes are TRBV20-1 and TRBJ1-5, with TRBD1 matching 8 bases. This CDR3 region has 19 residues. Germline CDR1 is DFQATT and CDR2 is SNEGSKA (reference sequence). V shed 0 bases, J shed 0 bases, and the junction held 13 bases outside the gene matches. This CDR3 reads CSARDAEGTGTYSNQPQHF. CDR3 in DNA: TGCAGTGCTAGAGATGCGGAAGGGACAGGAACTTATAGCAATCAGCCCCAGCATTTT.

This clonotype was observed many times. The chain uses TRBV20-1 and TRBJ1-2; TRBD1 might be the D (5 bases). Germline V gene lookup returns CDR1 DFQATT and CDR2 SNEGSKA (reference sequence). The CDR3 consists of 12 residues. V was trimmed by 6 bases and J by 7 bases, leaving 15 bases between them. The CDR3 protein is CSAPREPLGYTF. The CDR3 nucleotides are TGCAGTGCCCCCAGGGAGCCCCTTGGCTACACCTTC.

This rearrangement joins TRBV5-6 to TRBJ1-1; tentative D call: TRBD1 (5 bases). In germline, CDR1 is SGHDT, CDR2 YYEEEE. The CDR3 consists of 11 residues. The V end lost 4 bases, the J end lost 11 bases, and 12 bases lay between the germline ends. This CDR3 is CASSIRDVAFF. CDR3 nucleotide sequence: TGTGCCAGCAGCATCCGGGACGTCGCTTTCTTT.

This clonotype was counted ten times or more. In DNA form, the CDR3 reads TGTGCCAGCAGCTTGGAGCCCGGTCGGATTGAGCAGTTCTTC. Encoded protein: CASSLEPGRIEQFF. This chain uses TRBV11-2 with TRBJ2-1; unclear D gene. Trimming cost V 3 bases and J 9 bases, with 15 bases left between them. Germline loops: CDR1 SGHAT, CDR2 FQNNGV. This CDR3 region has 14 residues.

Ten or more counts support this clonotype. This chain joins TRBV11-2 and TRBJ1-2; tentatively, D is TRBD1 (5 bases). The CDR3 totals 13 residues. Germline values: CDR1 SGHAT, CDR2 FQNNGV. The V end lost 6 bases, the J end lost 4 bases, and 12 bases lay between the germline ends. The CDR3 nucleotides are TGTGCCAGCAGTTCCGGGGGGGGCTATGGCTACACCTTC. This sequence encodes CASSSGGGYGYTF.

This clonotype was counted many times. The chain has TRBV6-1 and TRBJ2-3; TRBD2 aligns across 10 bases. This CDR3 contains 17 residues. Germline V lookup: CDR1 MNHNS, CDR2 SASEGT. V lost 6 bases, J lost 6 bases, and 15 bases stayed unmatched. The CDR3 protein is CASSIERPGLARDTQYF. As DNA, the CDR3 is TGTGCCAGCAGCATAGAAAGGCCGGGACTAGCGAGGGATACGCAGTATTTT.

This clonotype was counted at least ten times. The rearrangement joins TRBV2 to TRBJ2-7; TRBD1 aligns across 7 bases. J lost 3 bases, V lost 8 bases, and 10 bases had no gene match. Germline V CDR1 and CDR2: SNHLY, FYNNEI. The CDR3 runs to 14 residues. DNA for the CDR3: TGTGCCAGCTTAGAAACGGACAGGTTCTACGAGCAGTACTTC. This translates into CASLETDRFYEQYF.

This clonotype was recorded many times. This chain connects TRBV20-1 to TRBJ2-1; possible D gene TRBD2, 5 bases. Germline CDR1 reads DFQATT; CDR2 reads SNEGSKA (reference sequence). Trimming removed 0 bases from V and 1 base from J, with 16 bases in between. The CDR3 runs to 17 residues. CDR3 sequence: CSAREHAGYRSYNEQFF. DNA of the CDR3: TGCAGTGCTAGAGAACACGCGGGTTACCGATCCTACAATGAGCAGTTCTTC.

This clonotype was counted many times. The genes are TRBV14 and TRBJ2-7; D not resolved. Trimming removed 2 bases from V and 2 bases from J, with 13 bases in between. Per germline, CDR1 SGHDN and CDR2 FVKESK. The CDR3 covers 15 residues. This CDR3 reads CASSQYRGVAYEQYF. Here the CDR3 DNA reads TGTGCCAGCAGCCAATATAGAGGAGTTGCCTACGAGCAGTACTTC.

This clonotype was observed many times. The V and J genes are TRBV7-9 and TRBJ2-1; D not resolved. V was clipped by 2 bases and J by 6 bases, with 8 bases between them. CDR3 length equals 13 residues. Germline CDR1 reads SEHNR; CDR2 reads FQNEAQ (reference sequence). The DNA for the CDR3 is TGTGCCAGCAGCTTATTTCTCGGCAATGAGCAGTTCTTC. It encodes CASSLFLGNEQFF.

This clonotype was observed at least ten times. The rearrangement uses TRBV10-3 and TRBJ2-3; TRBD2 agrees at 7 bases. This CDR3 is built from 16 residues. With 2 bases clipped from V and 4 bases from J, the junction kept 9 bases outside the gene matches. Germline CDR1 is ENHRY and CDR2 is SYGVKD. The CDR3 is CAISEQSGVVADTQYF. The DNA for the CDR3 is TGTGCCATCAGTGAGCAGAGCGGGGTGGTTGCAGATACGCAGTATTTT.

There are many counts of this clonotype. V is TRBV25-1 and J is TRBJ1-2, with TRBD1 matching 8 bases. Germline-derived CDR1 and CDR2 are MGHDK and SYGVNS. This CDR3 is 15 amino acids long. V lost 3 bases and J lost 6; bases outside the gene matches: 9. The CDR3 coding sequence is TGTGCCAGCAGTGATCCCGGGACAGGACATGATGGCTACACCTTC. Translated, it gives CASSDPGTGHDGYTF.

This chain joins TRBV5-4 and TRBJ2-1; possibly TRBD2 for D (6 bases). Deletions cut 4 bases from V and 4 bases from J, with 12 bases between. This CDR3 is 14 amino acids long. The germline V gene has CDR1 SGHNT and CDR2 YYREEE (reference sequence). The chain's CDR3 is CASSRGAGYNEQFF. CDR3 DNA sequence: TGTGCCAGCAGCCGCGGGGCAGGGTACAATGAGCAGTTCTTC.

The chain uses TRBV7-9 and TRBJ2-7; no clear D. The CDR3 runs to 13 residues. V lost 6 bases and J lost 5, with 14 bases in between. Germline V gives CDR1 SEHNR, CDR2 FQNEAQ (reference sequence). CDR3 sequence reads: CASSFLTKNEQYF. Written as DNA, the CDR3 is TGTGCCAGCAGTTTCCTGACGAAGAACGAGCAGTACTTC.

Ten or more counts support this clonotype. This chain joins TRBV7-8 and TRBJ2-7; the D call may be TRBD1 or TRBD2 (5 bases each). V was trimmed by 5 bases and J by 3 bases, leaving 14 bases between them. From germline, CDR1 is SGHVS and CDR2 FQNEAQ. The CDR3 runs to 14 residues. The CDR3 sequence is CASSPPRGGYEQYF. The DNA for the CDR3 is TGTGCCAGCAGCCCCCCTCGTGGGGGCTACGAGCAGTACTTC.